This T cell receptor beta chain came from a study of cytomegalovirus exposure and HLA in healthy donors. Study results and limitations: Later analysis identified a missense DCLRE1C variant that was linked to TCR beta V- and J-gene trimming.

In the PCR, 60 Vbeta and 13 Jbeta primers were used. Clones were read by immunoSEQ multiplex PCR, and TCRdb kept only the in-frame ones, dropping some. The sample includes 150,000 to 200,000 clones, around 87% seen only once; the top ten take approximately 1.5%. About this clone: Its antigen is currently unknown.

V shed 4 bases and J 2 bases; nucleotides not matched to a gene: 10. The germline V gene has CDR1 LNHNV and CDR2 YYDKDF (reference sequence). The CDR3 extends over 16 amino acids. This sequence joins TRBV15 and TRBJ2-7, with 8 positions matching TRBD2. The clonotype was recovered from a woman between 18 and 29 years old in good health and CMV-seronegative. The sequenced sample consisted of PBMCs. CDR3 in amino acids: CATSTIPGLGTYEQYF. The CDR3 DNA reads TGTGCCACCAGCACAATACCGGGACTAGGAACCTACGAGCAGTACTTC.